These T cell receptor beta chains were read from a single sample in a study of cytomegalovirus exposure and HLA in healthy donors. Sequenced by immunoSEQ multiplex PCR; TCRdb stores in-frame clones only, minus some. The data hold 150,000 to 200,000 clones, with 75% to 85% observed a single time. Sequenced input: PBMCs. Receptors originate from a woman in her fifties or sixties in good health and CMV-seronegative. Both conserved end residues are part of each CDR3. The D gene is left open where the match is weak. The listing skips clone size in some rows; elsewhere it reads once, few, many or a size class.

len	v_gene	d_gene	j_gene	abundance	CDR3nt	CDR3aa
13	TRBV18	NA	TRBJ1-5	NA	TGTGCCAGCTCACCGACTACGAATCAGCCCCAGCATTTT	CASSPTTNQPQHF
13	TRBV29-1	NA	TRBJ1-3	once	TGCAGCGTTGGCACGGTCTCTGGAAACACCATATATTTT	CSVGTVSGNTIYF
13	TRBV5-1	NA	TRBJ2-3	NA	TGCGCCAGCAGCTCTTCAGGTCCAGATACGCAGTATTTT	CASSSSGPDTQYF
13	TRBV28	NA	TRBJ2-3	NA	TGTGCCAGCAGTTTATCTGGCCCGGATACGCAGTATTTT	CASSLSGPDTQYF
15	TRBV9	NA	TRBJ2-1	NA	TGTGCCAGCAGCTCAGAGGAGGCTGTGATCAAGGAGCAGTTCTTC	CASSSEEAVIKEQFF
15	TRBV4-2	TRBD2	TRBJ2-7	NA	TGTGCCAGCAGCCAATGGAGCGGGGGTATCTACGAGCAGTACTTC	CASSQWSGGIYEQYF
14	TRBV5-1	NA	TRBJ1-2	NA	TGCGCCAGCAGCCAACAGGGTGGAAACTATGGCTACACCTTC	CASSQQGGNYGYTF
12	TRBV30	NA	TRBJ2-1	once	TGTGCCTGGAGTCCACTTAACAATGAGCAGTTCTTC	CAWSPLNNEQFF
16	TRBV5-1	TRBD1	TRBJ2-2	once	TGCGCCAGCAGCTCCTCGGGACAGGGGGCGGACGGGGAGCTGTTTTTT	CASSSSGQGADGELFF
13	TRBV18	TRBD1	TRBJ1-2	NA	TGTGCCAGCTCACCTGGACAGGGAAATGGCTACACCTTC	CASSPGQGNGYTF
13	TRBV6-6	TRBD1	TRBJ2-7	NA	TGTGCCATCCGGGGGACAGGGGACTACGAGCAGTACTTC	CAIRGTGDYEQYF
14	TRBV27	NA	TRBJ1-6	NA	TGTGCCAGCAGTCCTACGACAGTTAATTCACCCCTCCACTTT	CASSPTTVNSPLHF
17	TRBV9	TRBD1	TRBJ1-2	NA	TGTGCCAGCAGCGCCCAAACTACAGGGGGCGTTGACTATGGCTACACCTTC	CASSAQTTGGVDYGYTF
15	TRBV28	TRBD1	TRBJ2-7	few	TGTGCCAGCAGTTCCTCCGGGACAGGGGGTTACGAGCAGTACTTC	CASSSSGTGGYEQYF
13	TRBV28	NA	TRBJ1-2	NA	TGTGCCACGGGGGGCGGACCTAACTATGGCTACACCTTC	CATGGGPNYGYTF
14	TRBV4-1	NA	TRBJ2-7	once	TGCGCCAGCAGCCAAGGAACTGTTAACTACGAGCAGTACTTC	CASSQGTVNYEQYF
16	TRBV27	NA	TRBJ2-7	once	TGTGCCAGCAGTTTTATCCGGGGAAAGGGTTCCTACGAGCAGTACTTC	CASSFIRGKGSYEQYF
14	TRBV6-5	TRBD2	TRBJ2-1	once	TGTGCCAGCAGCCTAACCCGGACTAGCGGGATGGAGTTCTTC	CASSLTRTSGMEFF
16	TRBV19	NA	TRBJ2-6	NA	TGTGCCAGTAGCCACTCGGCGGGGTCGGGGGCCAACGTCCTGACTTTC	CASSHSAGSGANVLTF
16	TRBV4-1	TRBD2	TRBJ2-3	NA	TGCGCCAGCAGCCAACCTAGCGGGAGTCGGAAAGATACGCAGTATTTT	CASSQPSGSRKDTQYF
17	TRBV5-1	NA	TRBJ2-3	NA	TGCGCCAGCAGCTTGAGTGGCGGGGACCTAAGCACAGATACGCAGTATTTT	CASSLSGGDLSTDTQYF
18	TRBV27	TRBD2	TRBJ2-2	NA	TGTGCCAGCAGTTCTTGGGGTAGCGGGAGGGCCGGAACCGGGGAGCTGTTTTTT	CASSSWGSGRAGTGELFF
15	TRBV28	NA	TRBJ2-7	once	TGTGCCAGCAGGTTCCCCGGGTCGGAATCCTACGAGCAGTACTTC	CASRFPGSESYEQYF
12	TRBV5-4	NA	TRBJ1-1	NA	TGTGCCAGCAGCTCTCCGAACACTGAAGCTTTCTTT	CASSSPNTEAFF
19	TRBV19	TRBD2	TRBJ2-5	once	TGTGCCAGTAGTAGAGGTCGACTAGCGGGAGGGCCGGGGCAAGAGACCCAGTACTTC	CASSRGRLAGGPGQETQYF
13	TRBV6-5	TRBD1	TRBJ1-1	NA	TGTGCCAGCAGTCAACAGGGGGAAACTGAAGCTTTCTTT	CASSQQGETEAFF
17	TRBV7-8	TRBD2	TRBJ2-2	NA	TGTGCCAGCAGCTTAGCGCGTCTAGCGGGAGGGGCCGGGGAGCTGTTTTTT	CASSLARLAGGAGELFF
17	TRBV7-2	TRBD2	TRBJ2-1	NA	TGTGCCAGCAGTCTCAATCCCGGGACTAGTTCCTACAATGAGCAGTTCTTC	CASSLNPGTSSYNEQFF
14	TRBV6-1	TRBD1	TRBJ2-5	NA	TGTGCCACCTCAGGGGGCGCGAAAATAGAGACCCAGTACTTC	CATSGGAKIETQYF
13	TRBV28	NA	TRBJ1-4	NA	TGTGCCAGCAGTTTCGAGGTCCTTGAAAAACTGTTTTTT	CASSFEVLEKLFF
18	TRBV28	NA	TRBJ2-2	NA	TGTGCCAGCAGTTCGAATACTTTCACCCGAACAGGGTCCGGGGAGCTGTTTTTT	CASSSNTFTRTGSGELFF
14	TRBV11-2	NA	TRBJ2-3	NA	TGTGCCAGCAGCTTATCGTCTGTCGCAGATACGCAGTATTTT	CASSLSSVADTQYF
15	TRBV6-5	NA	TRBJ2-5	few	TGTGCCAGCAGTTACTCGAGTCCCGTACAAGAGACCCAGTACTTC	CASSYSSPVQETQYF
14	TRBV6-5	NA	TRBJ1-5	NA	TGTGCCAGTAATGCCAGGGGAAGCAATCAGCCCCAGCATTTT	CASNARGSNQPQHF
15	TRBV6-5	NA	TRBJ2-3	NA	TGTGCCAGCAGACCCGTGGGCGACAGTTCAGATACGCAGTATTTT	CASRPVGDSSDTQYF
15	TRBV10-3	NA	TRBJ1-1	NA	TGTGCCATCAGTGACACAGGGAGGGCGAACACTGAAGCTTTCTTT	CAISDTGRANTEAFF
15	TRBV28	TRBD2	TRBJ2-3	once	TGTGCCAGCAGTTTGGCGGCGGGAGGGACAGATACGCAGTATTTT	CASSLAAGGTDTQYF
14	TRBV28	NA	TRBJ1-5	NA	TGTGCCAGCAGTACAGGTTTCAGCAATCAGCCCCAGCATTTT	CASSTGFSNQPQHF
13	TRBV18	NA	TRBJ2-7	NA	TGTGCCAGCTCACCACCTAAGCCCTACGAGCAGTACTTC	CASSPPKPYEQYF
13	TRBV5-4	NA	TRBJ1-1	NA	TGTGCCAGCCGGGAGACAGTAAACACTGAAGCTTTCTTT	CASRETVNTEAFF
15	TRBV7-7	NA	TRBJ2-1	once	TGTGCCAGCAGCTTAATGGAGAGCGCCTACAATGAGCAGTTCTTC	CASSLMESAYNEQFF
14	TRBV2	TRBD1	TRBJ1-4	NA	TGTGCCAGCAGTGGACAGGGGTTAGATGAAAAACTGTTTTTT	CASSGQGLDEKLFF
15	TRBV9	TRBD1	TRBJ1-2	NA	TGTGCCAGCAGCCCCTTCGACAGGGGGCAGTTTGGCTACACCTTC	CASSPFDRGQFGYTF
14	TRBV7-9	NA	TRBJ2-5	few	TGTGCCAGCAGCCTAATCGGCGGCCAAGAGACCCAGTACTTC	CASSLIGGQETQYF
15	TRBV7-2	TRBD2	TRBJ2-7	NA	TGTGCCAGCAGCCCGTCAAGCGGGAGTAACTACGAGCAGTACTTC	CASSPSSGSNYEQYF
15	TRBV27	NA	TRBJ2-7	NA	TGTGCCAGCAGTTCCCCGGGCACTAGCAGCTACGAGCAGTACTTC	CASSSPGTSSYEQYF
11	TRBV20-1	NA	TRBJ2-1	NA	TGCAGGGGGGCTAGGGGGAATGAGCAGTTCTTC	CRGARGNEQFF